This TCR beta chain was captured by sequencing in a study of T cells after yellow fever vaccination (dated by TCRdb to between 2019 and 2020). For the wider study: The SMART-Seq v4 Ultra Low Input RNA kit was used to prepare libraries from fractions with low cell numbers. Bulk TCR alpha and beta repertoires were sequenced longitudinally to track T-cell clones before and after primary and booster YFV17D yellow fever vaccination. The cohort comprised two healthy male donors, one aged 18 to 29 and one aged 30 to 40 years. Blood was drawn at multiple timepoints before and after primary and secondary immunization, with bulk PBMC replicates and cell subsets isolated.

For this clonotype: Its antigen is still unknown. No quality values exist for individual bases; no much larger clone is one base distant.

Read against the paper, the sample's treatment or condition label means: live attenuated yellow fever vaccine strain. Two biological replicates of bulk PBMCs were collected at each blood-draw timepoint. A standard Ficoll-Paque protocol was used to isolate PBMCs from peripheral blood. TriZol was used to extract RNA from bulk PBMCs, CD4 and CD8 fractions, and dextramer-positive and dextramer-negative fractions. V lost 1 base and J lost 3 bases, and the count of bases not matched to a germline gene is 5. Spanning cysteine to phenylalanine, the CDR3 consists of 16 amino acids. CDR3 DNA is the only sequence kept; it has 48 bases, read in frame from the first base. The germline V gene provides CDR1 MGHRA and CDR2 YSYEKL. The sample was run on an Illumina NovaSeq 6000. TCR cDNA was made using 5'RACE template switching, a step that added a universal primer site and unique molecular identifiers. Priming for cDNA synthesis came from both the TCR alpha and TCR beta constant segments. Two PCR steps were used to amplify libraries, with sample barcodes and sequencing adapters being added in the second step. Sequencing of libraries was done on Illumina HiSeq 2500 (2x100 bp) or NovaSeq (2x150 bp). On the authors' methods: Reads were demultiplexed and collapsed into UMI consensus sequences with MIGEC, and V(D)J alignment was performed with MiXCR. Vaccine-responding clonotypes were defined with edgeR using replicate PBMC samples, requiring FDR below 0.01 and a log2 fold change above 5 up to day 15. Each bulk clonotype was labeled CD4 or CD8 based on which sequenced repertoire, CD4 or CD8, contained the clonotype at higher abundance. TCRdb cleaned the public reads at Q25 with fastp, built clones with MiXCR and kept in-frame beta chains. Identical CDR3 protein sequences are pooled into one entry, listed with their most common genes and DNA. The V and J calls come from TCRdb's annotation, not from the publication. Present in this sample are some 400,000 distinct CDR3 sequences, roughly a sixth of which were seen just once. 15% to 20% of the sample goes to the ten largest clones.

General conclusions and limits of the study: Only two donors were included in the study, so the extent to which the findings can be generalized is limited. Computational filtering was required because FACS-sorted repertoires could contain abundant contaminating clonotypes from the bulk population. The secondary T-cell response was weaker than the primary response but faster, peaking on day 5 instead of day 15. A small share of clonotypes was detected in both CD4 and CD8 compartments, with the overlap likely arising from convergent recombination. After the booster, most clones that had expanded after primary vaccination were detected again (roughly 96% of CD4 and roughly nine tenths of CD8), suggesting broad maintenance of memory.

This chain is built from TRBV4-1 and TRBJ2-1; 8 central bases correspond to TRBD2. The source was PBMCs, collected before the yellow fever booster vaccination. The receptor was isolated from a man in his late teens or twenties who received the YFV17D yellow fever vaccine. The CDR3 region has the sequence CASSQAAGGNYNEQFF. The nucleotides read TGCGCCAGCAGCCAAGCCGCGGGGGGTAACTACAATGAGCAGTTCTTC.